This is a list of T cell receptor beta chains from one sample in a study of beta chain features in type 1 diabetes. This table comes from immunoSEQ multiplex PCR, and its TCRdb copy is limited to in-frame clones, with some not included. Of about 270,000 clones in the sample, around an eighth were seen once. The source material was naive CD4+ T cells from blood. The receptors derive from a woman aged 40 to 49 in good health. Both conserved end residues are part of each CDR3. A D gene is named only where the DNA matches it firmly.

TRBV7-9 | TRBD2 | CASSFGGGASDEQFF
TRBV5-1 | - | CASSSSPGVSGNTIYF
TRBV15 | TRBD1 | CATSRDRDRGSRQFF
TRBV7-2 | TRBD2 | CASSWGGTSGGRGYEQYF
TRBV29-1 | TRBD1 | CSVTTLQGAYEQYF
TRBV19 | TRBD1 | CASSIGQGAQETQYF
TRBV27 | - | CASSFTGETNGYTF
TRBV11-2 | TRBD2 | CASSHPKGGGVHEQFF
TRBV25-1 | TRBD1 | CASSEAGTGSTDTQYF
TRBV2 | - | CASSPDGSLGGYTF
TRBV2 | - | CASSPANQETQYF
TRBV10-2 | - | CASTSNTDSSGNTIYF
TRBV19 | - | CASSSPGLNSPLHF
TRBV27 | - | CASSLFPQGHISYEQYF
TRBV19 | - | CASSIREGTYEQYF
TRBV2 | TRBD1 | CASSENRGVYGYTF
TRBV5-4 | - | CASRPSISYEQYF
TRBV18 | - | CASSPGANQPQHF
TRBV29-1 | TRBD1 | CSTPSQGAFGDTQYF
TRBV7-2 | TRBD2 | CATGLAETQYF
TRBV10-2 | - | CASSRERSENIQYF
TRBV5-1 | - | CASSPTNQETQYF
TRBV19 | TRBD1 | CASSTRQGNEQYF
TRBV7-8 | TRBD1 | CASSFRGQELYGYTF
TRBV11-2 | TRBD1 | CASSSLRWGQGDGYTF
TRBV5-1 | TRBD2 | CASSSASGTDTQYF
TRBV4-2 | TRBD1 | CASRPGQGSETQYF
TRBV6-5 | TRBD1 | CASRNDRVRTDTQYF
TRBV19 | TRBD1 | CASSIPGQQGSPLHF
TRBV6-5 | TRBD2 | CASISSGVPYEQYF
TRBV2 | - | CASDSSGVVYGYTF
TRBV19 | TRBD1 | CASSVDRENTEAFF
TRBV2 | - | CASTRDVDTQYF
TRBV19 | TRBD2 | CASSNPGGTDTQYF
TRBV19 | TRBD1 | CASSNGQAISVEPQHF
TRBV5-6 | - | CASSFLESNNYGYTF
TRBV15 | - | CATSRETHWNQPQHF
TRBV4-2 | TRBD1 | CASSQDGQGQQYF
TRBV19 | - | CASTHRDHYGYTF
TRBV5-1 | - | CASSSEQGSRAGNTIYF
TRBV6-5 | TRBD1 | CASTGGWNYGYTF
TRBV12-5 | - | CASVPRGIGGTDTQYF
TRBV9 | TRBD2 | CASSVGARGRGDTQYF
TRBV6-1 | - | CASTYGQRLNTEAFF
TRBV2 | - | CASHSASAVTDTQYF
TRBV6-5 | - | CASTLTMTSYNEQFF
TRBV4-3 | TRBD1 | CASSQPWDRKNWCEQYF
TRBV6-5 | TRBD1 | CASRGTGENQPQHF
TRBV19 | TRBD2 | CASKVSGGRDTQYF
TRBV7-2 | TRBD1 | CASSLARSTGGTEAFF
TRBV28 | TRBD1 | CASSYRGVSEQYF
TRBV9 | TRBD2 | CASSVGAGAYGGELFF
TRBV5-4 | - | CASSSRSEQFF
TRBV14 | TRBD1 | CASSGQGAKKETQYF
TRBV9 | TRBD1 | CASSVTKGTGVF
TRBV18 | - | CASSPSTVSGNTEAFF
TRBV5-1 | TRBD1 | CASSFFWTGSGHNEQFF
TRBV5-1 | TRBD1 | CASSADRVRYGYTF
TRBV5-8 | TRBD1 | CASSDRTGGQPQHF
TRBV5-1 | TRBD2 | CASSPGTSGSTDTQYF